One sample yielded the 21 T cell receptor beta chains listed below, sequenced in a study of CD8 T cells in ankylosing spondylitis. One entry per CDR3 protein results from TCRdb running MiXCR on the 5' RACE reads. The sample has some 130,000 distinct CDR3 sequences; 5.5% to 7.5% are singletons. Sample: blood, either unsorted or a sorted T cell fraction (not recorded which). The source of these receptors is a female donor with ankylosing spondylitis or in good health (not recorded which).

This clonotype was recorded many times. J is TRBJ2-3 and V is TRBV5-1, with 8 bases that match TRBD1. The germline V gene encodes CDR1 SGHRS and CDR2 YFSETQ. J gave up 1 base and V 0 bases, and 4 bases lay outside the gene matches. The CDR3 spans 16 residues. The DNA of the CDR3 is TGCGCCAGCAGCTTGGCAGGGGGCTCGGGCACAGATACGCAGTATTTT. This encodes CASSLAGGSGTDTQYF.

This clonotype occurred many times. The chain joins TRBV29-1 to TRBJ1-5; 7 positions agree with TRBD1. The CDR3 is made up of 13 amino acids. The germline V gene has CDR1 SQVTM and CDR2 ANQGSEA. With 5 bases clipped from V and 5 bases from J, the junction kept 6 bases outside the gene matches. The CDR3 reads CSVSTGAHQPQHF. The CDR3 bases are TGCAGCGTTTCCACAGGGGCCCATCAGCCCCAGCATTTT.

This clonotype occurred many times. The chain couples TRBV12-3 or TRBV12-4 to TRBJ1-2; tentative D call: TRBD1 (5 bases). The CDR3 is 13 residues long. V gave up 5 bases and J gave up 1 base, with 8 bases separating them. CDR3 sequence (DNA): TGTGCCAGCAGTGCGACAGTTAACTATGGCTACACCTTC. It yields the protein CASSATVNYGYTF.

The table lists this clonotype with many counts. V and J are TRBV9 and TRBJ1-5, with D uncertain. The CDR3 covers 15 residues. With 0 bases removed from V and 4 bases from J, the gap between germline ends came to 11 bases. Germline CDR1 reads SGDLS; CDR2 reads YYNGEE. CDR3 sequence reads: CASSVADGVNQPQHF. CDR3 coding DNA: TGTGCCAGCAGCGTAGCAGACGGGGTAAATCAGCCCCAGCATTTT.

This clonotype turned up a few times. V is TRBV28 and J is TRBJ1-2; TRBD1 aligns across 8 bases. V lost 5 bases and J lost 4; bases outside the gene matches: 6. The CDR3 is 14 amino acids. Germline V gene sequence: CDR1 MDHEN, CDR2 SYDVKM. The CDR3 here is CASSTGQGRYGYTF. CDR3 bases: TGTGCCAGCAGTACAGGACAGGGCCGCTATGGCTACACCTTC.

This clonotype was detected ten times or more. This rearrangement joins TRBV27 to TRBJ1-2; TRBD1 matches 8 bases. The CDR3 has 14 amino acids. V was clipped by 5 bases and J by 8 bases; unmatched bases: 10. Germline CDR1 MNHEY, CDR2 SMNVEV (reference sequence). CDR3 amino acids: CASSPRDRFFGYTF. Here the CDR3 DNA reads TGTGCCAGCAGTCCAAGGGACAGGTTTTTCGGCTACACCTTC.

In its sample, this clonotype was seen many times. The chain links TRBV12-3 or TRBV12-4 to TRBJ2-7; D not certain. The CDR3 consists of 13 residues. V lost 4 bases and J 2 bases, leaving 9 bases between the germline ends. The CDR3 sequence: CASSSFRTYEQYF. The CDR3 DNA reads as TGTGCCAGCAGTTCTTTTCGGACCTACGAGCAGTACTTC.

The sample holds many counts of this clonotype. V is TRBV5-4 and J is TRBJ2-2, with 11 bases matching TRBD1. The trim removed 4 bases at V and 4 bases at J, leaving 6 bases unmatched. CDR1 is SGHNT and CDR2 is YYREEE in the germline V gene (reference sequence). The CDR3 extends over 16 amino acids. CDR3 region: CASSRGTGGITGELFF. The DNA of the CDR3 is TGTGCCAGCAGCCGCGGGACAGGGGGAATCACCGGGGAGCTGTTTTTT.

This clonotype was detected ten times or more. The genes are TRBV6-1 and TRBJ1-5; 7 nucleotides align to TRBD1. Trimming took 4 bases from V and 4 from J; bases not matched to a gene: 7. CDR1 is MNHNS, CDR2 SASEGT, per germline. The CDR3 has 15 residues. The CDR3 region is CASSVAAGGNQPQHF. CDR3 in DNA: TGTGCCAGCAGTGTCGCGGCAGGGGGGAATCAGCCCCAGCATTTT.

This clonotype came up many times. The V and J genes are TRBV5-1 and TRBJ2-2; the match to TRBD1 covers 9 bases. Germline CDR1 SGHRS, CDR2 YFSETQ. J gave up 2 bases and V 3 bases, and 2 bases lay outside the gene matches. The CDR3 length is 15 residues. The CDR3 DNA is TGCGCCAGCAGCTGGGGACAGGGCAACACCGGGGAGCTGTTTTTT. Translating gives CASSWGQGNTGELFF.

This rearrangement joins TRBV19 to TRBJ2-6, with D hard to call. Germline CDR1 LNHDA, CDR2 SQIVND (reference sequence). This CDR3 comprises 13 residues. The ends were cut back, 9 bases at V and 3 bases at J, with 9 bases in the middle. CDR3 sequence reads: CASETYGANVLTF. The CDR3, as DNA: TGTGCCAGCGAGACGTATGGGGCCAACGTCCTGACTTTC.

This clonotype was recorded many times. The chain has TRBV27 and TRBJ1-1; the D gene is possibly TRBD1 (5 bases). This CDR3 has 14 amino acids. Trimming cost V 6 bases and J 0 bases, with 11 bases left between them. Germline V lookup: CDR1 MNHEY, CDR2 SMNVEV (reference sequence). As DNA, the CDR3 is TGTGCCAGCAGACCACAGGTAATGAACACTGAAGCTTTCTTT. Amino acids: CASRPQVMNTEAFF.

This clonotype was seen ten or more times. The rearrangement links TRBV10-3 to TRBJ1-4, with D possibly matching TRBD1 (5 bases). Between the trimmed V and J ends, which lost 0 bases and 2 bases, there was a span of 10 bases. The CDR3 consists of 16 residues. Germline V CDR1 and CDR2: ENHRY, SYGVKD. The CDR3 DNA sequence: TGTGCCATCAGTGAGTCCCCCAGGGCCACTAATGAAAAACTGTTTTTT. The encoded protein is CAISESPRATNEKLFF.

This clonotype was counted at least ten times. This chain uses TRBV6-1 with TRBJ2-2; no reliable D call. The CDR3 has 15 residues. V lost 7 bases and J 2 bases, leaving 14 bases between the germline ends. In germline, CDR1 is MNHNS, CDR2 SASEGT. The CDR3 protein is CASTHKGRNTGELFF. Written as DNA, the CDR3 is TGTGCCAGCACTCACAAGGGCAGAAACACCGGGGAGCTGTTTTTT.

This clonotype came up many times. The genes are TRBV12-3 or TRBV12-4 and TRBJ2-2; tentatively, D is TRBD2 (6 bases). Trimming left V 7 bases short and J 0 bases short, with 15 bases between. CDR3 length equals 16 residues. This CDR3 reads CASTPGGVTNTGELFF. In nucleotides, the CDR3 is TGTGCCAGCACACCCGGAGGGGTTACGAACACCGGGGAGCTGTTTTTT.

The CDR3 here is CASQWGSYTEAFF. DNA of the CDR3: TGTGCCAGTCAGTGGGGGTCCTACACTGAAGCTTTCTTT. The gene calls are TRBV6-1 and TRBJ1-1; possible D gene TRBD1, 5 bases. V dropped 9 bases and J dropped 3 bases, with 14 bases sitting between them. CDR1 MNHNS and CDR2 SASEGT come from the germline V gene. This CDR3 has 13 residues.

This chain connects TRBV7-9 to TRBJ2-5; D tentatively reads TRBD1 or TRBD2 (6 bases each). Germline lookup yields CDR1 SEHNR and CDR2 FQNEAQ (reference sequence). Trimming took off 7 bases at V and 2 bases at J, with 17 bases between the two ends. The CDR3 runs to 15 residues. DNA for the CDR3: TGTGCCAGCACCTTCCAAAGGGGGGATCAAGAGACCCAGTACTTC. Protein sequence: CASTFQRGDQETQYF.

V and J are TRBV7-2 and TRBJ2-7, with 8 bases matching TRBD2. V lost 5 bases and J lost 6; bases outside the gene matches: 12. The germline CDR1 and CDR2 sequences are SGHTA and FQGNSA. The CDR3 contains 15 residues. This CDR3 is CASSLQAGVIAEQYF. The CDR3 DNA reads as TGTGCCAGCAGCCTACAAGCGGGGGTGATAGCCGAGCAGTACTTC.

This clonotype was detected ten times or more. The chain has TRBV20-1 and TRBJ2-1; no firm D call. The CDR3 totals 14 residues. Trimming took off 3 bases at V and 4 bases at J, with 13 bases between the two ends. From germline, CDR1 is DFQATT and CDR2 SNEGSKA (reference sequence). The CDR3 nucleotides are TGCAGTGCTAGGGTATCTGCCTCGTACAATGAGCAGTTCTTC. Translated: CSARVSASYNEQFF.

This clonotype has ten or more counts. The chain recombines TRBV7-9 with TRBJ1-2, with no clear D. Germline V gene lookup returns CDR1 SEHNR and CDR2 FQNEAQ (reference sequence). The CDR3 has 14 residues. V lost 2 bases, J lost 2 bases, and 9 bases lay in between. This CDR3 reads CASSLSDSNYGYTF. In DNA form, the CDR3 reads TGTGCCAGCAGCTTATCAGATAGCAACTATGGCTACACCTTC.

This clonotype was counted at least ten times. V usage is TRBV24-1 and J usage is TRBJ1-1; tentative D call: TRBD1 (5 bases). The CDR3 contains 13 residues. V lost 5 bases to trimming and J lost 5 bases, with 11 bases between them. Germline assignment: CDR1 KGHDR and CDR2 SFDVKD. CDR3 DNA: TGTGCCACCAGTGCCCAGGGAGATACTGAAGCTTTCTTT. This translates into CATSAQGDTEAFF.